Sequencing of this T cell receptor beta chain was carried out in a study of cytomegalovirus exposure and HLA in healthy donors. General study results and limits: Associated with HLA alleles at 0.05 false discovery rate in a later analysis were about 17,000 TCR beta sequences.

This clone came up once. What it binds is unknown. Use of 60 Vbeta and 13 Jbeta primers characterized the PCR. TCRdb's table, derived via immunoSEQ multiplex PCR, lists solely in-frame clones and lacks some. The profile shows 180,000 or so clones, around 80% of them singletons. V lost 5 bases to trimming and J lost 0 bases, with 7 bases between them. The CDR3 contains 13 residues. Germline V CDR1 and CDR2: LNHDA, SQIVND (reference sequence). Material for sequencing was PBMCs. The source of this sequence is a man aged 18 to 35 in good health and CMV-seronegative. This rearrangement joins TRBV19 to TRBJ1-1; D remains ambiguous. The CDR3 reads CASSPPVNTEAFF. The CDR3 DNA sequence: TGTGCCAGTAGTCCCCCGGTGAACACTGAAGCTTTCTTT.